This passage covers 7 T cell receptor beta chains from one sample sequenced in a study of blood T cells in healthy people across ages. PCR was performed a second time for about 7 to 12 cycles using a sample-barcoded 5' primer and a J-beta primer mix. TCRdb itself ran the 5' RACE reads through MiXCR, one entry per CDR3 protein. The table has about 1,400,000 distinct CDR3 sequences, 59% seen once. Material for sequencing was blood. The source is a man aged 18 to 29 in good health.

The chain is built from TRBV6-2 or TRBV6-3 and TRBJ1-6; D is ambiguous. From germline, CDR1 is MNHEY and CDR2 SVGEGT. Trimming removed 9 bases from V and 5 bases from J, with 11 bases in between. This CDR3 region has 13 residues. The CDR3 is CASSPVDNSPLHF. For the CDR3, the DNA is TGTGCCAGTTCTCCAGTCGATAATTCACCCCTCCACTTT.

This clonotype was seen just once. This chain connects TRBV20-1 to TRBJ1-2; D not resolved. This CDR3 region has 11 residues. Trimming stripped 4 bases from V and 6 bases from J, with 9 bases between. Germline V CDR1 and CDR2: DFQATT, SNEGSKA (reference sequence). CDR3 sequence reads: CSAISENGYTF. As DNA, the CDR3 is TGCAGTGCTATCTCGGAAAATGGCTACACCTTC.

The V and J genes are TRBV6-1 and TRBJ2-1; 11 bases are shared with TRBD2. Germline V lookup: CDR1 MNHNS, CDR2 SASEGT. Trimming cost V 2 bases and J 4 bases; bases outside gene matches: 1. The CDR3 consists of 15 residues. CDR3 DNA sequence: TGTGCCAGCAGTGAAAGACTAGCGGGGTACAATGAGCAGTTCTTC. This codes for CASSERLAGYNEQFF.

This clonotype was seen a handful of times. DNA for the CDR3: TGTGCCAGCAGCCCCACCCGGCCAGGAGGAACAGATACGCAGTATTTT. Protein sequence: CASSPTRPGGTDTQYF. V is TRBV3-1 and J is TRBJ2-3; D might be TRBD2 (5 bases). The CDR3 totals 16 residues. The V end lost 4 bases, the J end lost 3 bases, and 17 bases lay between the germline ends. Per the germline V gene, CDR1 is LGHDT and CDR2 is YNNKEL (reference sequence).

The sample holds one count of this clonotype. V usage is TRBV18 and J usage is TRBJ2-4, with 7 bases aligning to TRBD1. The end of the DNA is better explained by TRBJ2-5, so the J call may be wrong. Germline V lookup: CDR1 KGHSH, CDR2 LQKENI. The CDR3 is made up of 15 amino acids. CDR3 bases: TGTGCCAGCTCACCAATGGGACAGATAAAAGAGACCCAGTACTTC. As protein: CASSPMGQIKETQYF.

This clonotype was counted many times. The CDR3 protein is CASSEGTAYGYTF. The DNA of the CDR3 is TGTGCCAGCAGTGAAGGGACAGCCTATGGCTACACCTTC. The rearrangement uses TRBV2 and TRBJ1-2, with a possible D match to TRBD1 (6 bases). There are 13 residues in the CDR3. V was clipped by 1 base and J by 4 bases, with 7 bases between them. Per germline, CDR1 SNHLY and CDR2 FYNNEI.

The genes are TRBV2 and TRBJ1-5, with D hard to call. Trimming left V 3 bases short and J 0 bases short, with 12 bases between. Germline V gene data show CDR1 as SNHLY and CDR2 as FYNNEI. There are 16 residues in the CDR3. Here the CDR3 reads CASSDKASHSNQPQHF. In DNA, the CDR3 is TGTGCCAGCAGTGATAAGGCCTCCCATAGCAATCAGCCCCAGCATTTT. Full variable domain (remainder filled in from reference TRBV2 and TRBJ1-5): EPEVTQTPSHQVTQMGQEVILRCVPISNHLYFYWYRQILGQKVEFLVSFYNNEISEKSEIFDDQFSVERPDGSNFTLKIRSTKLEDSAMYFCASSDKASHSNQPQHFGDGTRLSIL.